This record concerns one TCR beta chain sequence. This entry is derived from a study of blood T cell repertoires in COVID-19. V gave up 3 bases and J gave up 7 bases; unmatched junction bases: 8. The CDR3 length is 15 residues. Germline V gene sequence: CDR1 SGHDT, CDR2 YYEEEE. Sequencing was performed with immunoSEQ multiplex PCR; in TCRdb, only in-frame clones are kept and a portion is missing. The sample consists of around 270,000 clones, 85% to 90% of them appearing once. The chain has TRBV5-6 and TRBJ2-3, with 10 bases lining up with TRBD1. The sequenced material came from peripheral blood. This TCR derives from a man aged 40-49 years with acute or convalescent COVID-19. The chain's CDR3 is CASSSRGTGDYTQYF. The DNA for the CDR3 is TGTGCCAGCAGCTCGAGGGGGACAGGGGATTATACGCAGTATTTT.